The present T cell receptor (beta chain) was sequenced within a study of cytomegalovirus exposure and HLA in healthy donors. Findings of the study overall: Apart from CMV serostatus, no immune exposure information was available. Follow-up analysis seemed to connect common viral pathogens with several of the most significant clusters identified.

The primer mix had 60 Vbeta and 13 Jbeta primers. Sequencing used immunoSEQ multiplex PCR; TCRdb keeps in-frame clones, though not all of them. The sample has roughly 180,000 clones; just under 85% are singletons. A remark on this clone: As yet, its antigen is unknown.

Sequencing used PBMCs. The receptor was isolated from a girl aged 10-17 years in good health and CMV-seropositive.

The DNA of the CDR3 is TGTGCCAGTAGCCCCGGGACAGTTGGGGATGAGCAGTACTTC. Its translation: CASSPGTVGDEQYF. The V call is TRBV19, the J call TRBJ2-7, with 7 bases identical to TRBD1. Unmatched junction bases numbered 12, after V lost 6 bases and J lost 7 bases. Germline V CDR1 and CDR2: LNHDA, SQIVND (reference sequence). The CDR3 totals 14 residues.